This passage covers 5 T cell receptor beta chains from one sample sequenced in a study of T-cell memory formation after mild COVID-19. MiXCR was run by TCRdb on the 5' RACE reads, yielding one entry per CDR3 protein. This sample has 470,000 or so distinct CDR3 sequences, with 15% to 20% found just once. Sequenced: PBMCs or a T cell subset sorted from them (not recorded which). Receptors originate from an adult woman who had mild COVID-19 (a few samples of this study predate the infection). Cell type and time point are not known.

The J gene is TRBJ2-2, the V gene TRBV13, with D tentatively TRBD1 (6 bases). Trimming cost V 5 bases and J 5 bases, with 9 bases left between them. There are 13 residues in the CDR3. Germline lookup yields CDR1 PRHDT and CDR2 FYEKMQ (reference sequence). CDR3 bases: TGTGCCAGCAGCGGAACAGGGACCGGGGAGCTGTTTTTT. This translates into CASSGTGTGELFF.

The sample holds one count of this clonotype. CDR3 loop: CASSPYGSGPLGQFF. The CDR3, as DNA: TGTGCCAGCAGCCCGTACGGGTCAGGACCTTTGGGGCAGTTCTTC. The chain links TRBV3-1 to TRBJ2-1; D is ambiguous. Germline V CDR1 and CDR2: LGHDT, YNNKEL (reference sequence). The CDR3 contains 15 residues. V was cut by 4 bases and J by 12 bases, with 22 bases left in between.

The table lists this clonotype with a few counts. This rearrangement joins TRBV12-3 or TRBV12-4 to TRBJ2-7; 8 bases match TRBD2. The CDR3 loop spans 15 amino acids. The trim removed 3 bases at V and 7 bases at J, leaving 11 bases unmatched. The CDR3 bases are TGTGCCAGCAGTTTGCGGGACGGGAGGGCCGGAGAGCAGTACTTC. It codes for CASSLRDGRAGEQYF.

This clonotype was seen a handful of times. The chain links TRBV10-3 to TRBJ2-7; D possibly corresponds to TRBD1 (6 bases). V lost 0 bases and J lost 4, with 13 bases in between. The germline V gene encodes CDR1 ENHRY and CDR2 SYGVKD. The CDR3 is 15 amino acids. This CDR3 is CAISESETGLYEQYF. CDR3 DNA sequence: TGTGCCATCAGTGAGTCGGAGACAGGCTTATACGAGCAGTACTTC.

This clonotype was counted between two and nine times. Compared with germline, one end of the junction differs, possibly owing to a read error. The CDR3: CASCDRHGTDTQYF. The CDR3 DNA sequence: TGTGCCAGCTGTGACCGTCACGGCACAGATACGCAGTATTTT. This rearrangement joins TRBV2 to TRBJ2-3; D is unclear. The CDR3 loop spans 14 amino acids. CDR1 and CDR2 from the germline V gene are SNHLY and FYNNEI.